This T cell receptor (beta chain) stems from a study of T-cell memory formation after mild COVID-19. Study at large: Clusters of TCRs were largely donor specific.

This CDR3 spans 13 amino acids. CDR1 is KGHDR, CDR2 SFDVKD, per germline. V lost 5 bases and J lost 4, with 10 bases in between. The table lists this clonotype with many counts. What it binds is not known. Via MiXCR, TCRdb re-called the 5' RACE reads, giving one row per CDR3 protein. The sample lists 150,000 or so distinct CDR3 sequences, about 15% occurring once. Whole-study findings and limits: Cross-reactive memory apparently joined, as some responding clones appeared in pre-infection memory.

The sequence came from an adult woman who had mild COVID-19 (a few samples of this study predate the infection). Cell type and time point are not known. The sequenced sample was PBMCs or a T cell subset sorted from them (not recorded which). The rearrangement links TRBV24-1 to TRBJ2-5, with D unclear. CDR3 sequence (DNA): TGTGCCACCAGTGGTCCAGCGACAGAGACCCAGTACTTC. It encodes CATSGPATETQYF.